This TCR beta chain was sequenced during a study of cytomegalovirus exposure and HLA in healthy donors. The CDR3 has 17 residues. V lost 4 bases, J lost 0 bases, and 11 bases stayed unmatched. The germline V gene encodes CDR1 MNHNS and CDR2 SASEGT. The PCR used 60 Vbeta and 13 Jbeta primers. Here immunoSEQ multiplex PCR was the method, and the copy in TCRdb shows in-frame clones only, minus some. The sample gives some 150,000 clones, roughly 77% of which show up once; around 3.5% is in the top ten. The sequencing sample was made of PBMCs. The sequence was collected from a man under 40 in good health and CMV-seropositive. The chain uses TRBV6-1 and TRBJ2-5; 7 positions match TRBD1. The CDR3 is CASSVGPHRGYQETQYF. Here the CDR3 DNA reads TGTGCCAGCAGTGTAGGGCCCCACAGGGGCTACCAAGAGACCCAGTACTTC.